This TCR beta chain comes out of a study of blood T cell repertoires in COVID-19. Turning to the study itself: T cells, B-cell-depleted T cells, or PBMCs supplied cDNA or gDNA.

How the authors handled the data: Scientists estimated how many nucleated cells there were by amplifying reference gene primers. TCRdb keeps only in-frame clones here, not all; method: immunoSEQ multiplex PCR. That table gives V, J and clone size, and the DNA gave D and trimming. This table has tens of thousands of clones, around four fifths appearing once. Germline V gene data show CDR1 as SGHDT and CDR2 as YYEEEE. This CDR3 spans 15 amino acids. The V gene lost 1 base and the J gene lost 4 bases, with 11 bases spanning the gap. The clonotype comes from a man aged 70-80 years with acute or convalescent COVID-19. The sample consisted of peripheral blood. The genes are TRBV5-6 and TRBJ2-2, with a tentative D call TRBD1 (5 bases). The DNA for the CDR3 is TGTGCCAGCAGCTTGTCAGGGCTGTTCACCGGGGAGCTGTTTTTT. It encodes CASSLSGLFTGELFF.